These 14 T cell receptor beta chains came from one sample sequenced in a study of T-cell reconstitution after alpha-beta-depleted transplantation in children. As it was prepared, the TCRbeta library received unique molecular identifiers. From the PCR reads, TCRdb called clonotypes with MiXCR, one entry per CDR3 protein. The data hold some 640,000 distinct CDR3 sequences, with about 15% observed a single time. The sequences come from PBMCs from the stem cell graft donor, collected from the stem cell graft. The receptors here all came from a human donor who donated a stem cell graft to a child with acute myeloid leukemia.

This chain links TRBV12-3 or TRBV12-4 with TRBJ2-7; D gene unclear. Trimming shortened V by 2 bases and J by 2 bases, and 4 bases separated the two germline ends. The length of the CDR3 is 12 residues. In DNA, the CDR3 is TGTGCCAGCAGTTTAAATGCCTACGAGCAGTACGTC. It is translated as CASSLNAYEQYV.

This clonotype was counted at least ten times. The chain uses TRBV20-1 and TRBJ2-5; the match to TRBD1 covers 8 bases. CDR1 and CDR2 from the germline V gene are DFQATT and SNEGSKA (reference sequence). J was trimmed by 4 bases and V by 3 bases; bases with no gene match: 10. The length of the CDR3 is 15 residues. CDR3 region: CSASGGGQGIETQYF. DNA for the CDR3: TGCAGTGCTAGTGGGGGAGGACAGGGAATAGAGACCCAGTACTTC.

Regarding this clonotype: At one end the junction does not follow the germline gene, possibly because of a read error. The genes are TRBV7-9 and TRBJ2-1; D ambiguous. Germline V gene lookup returns CDR1 SEHNR and CDR2 FQNEAQ (reference sequence). The length of the CDR3 is 13 residues. DNA of the CDR3: TGTGCCTGCAGCTTAAGCCTTCGCAATGAGCAGTTCTTC. Amino acids: CACSLSLRNEQFF. Full variable domain (rest looked up from reference TRBV7-9 and TRBJ2-1): DTGVSQNPRHKITKRGQNVTFRCDPISEHNRLYWYRQTLGQGPEFLTYFQNEAQLEKSRLLSDRFSAERPKGSFSTLEIQRTEQGDSAMYLCACSLSLRNEQFFGPGTRLTVL.

This clonotype was recorded at least ten times. The DNA for the CDR3 is TGCAGTGCTAGAGAGGGGGGCAAAAACATTCAGTACTTC. This gives the protein CSAREGGKNIQYF. The gene calls are TRBV20-1 and TRBJ2-4, with D tentatively TRBD2 (6 bases). The germline V and J ends were trimmed by 0 bases and 3 bases, with 6 bases remaining between them. The CDR3 loop spans 13 amino acids. Germline assignment: CDR1 DFQATT and CDR2 SNEGSKA (reference sequence).

CDR3 in DNA: TGTGCCACCAGTGATTACACCGGGACCCTCGAGGATACGCAGTATTTT. Translated, it gives CATSDYTGTLEDTQYF. The chain links TRBV24-1 to TRBJ2-3, with D possibly being TRBD1 or TRBD2 (5 bases each). There are 16 residues in the CDR3. From germline, CDR1 is KGHDR and CDR2 SFDVKD. Trimming removed 2 bases at V and 6 bases at J, with 17 bases between.

The chain carries TRBV5-1 and TRBJ2-4, with D perhaps TRBD1 (6 bases). Germline assignment: CDR1 SGHRS and CDR2 YFSETQ. Trimming stripped 4 bases from V and 1 base from J, with 18 bases between. There are 17 residues in the CDR3. Here the CDR3 DNA reads TGCGCCAGCAGCCGGGCTGACAGGTTGGGGGCCAAAAACATTCAGTACTTC. Its translation is CASSRADRLGAKNIQYF.

CDR3 amino acids: CASSPWTGLSGANVLTF. The CDR3 DNA reads TGTGCCAGCAGCCCGTGGACAGGGCTCTCTGGGGCCAACGTCCTGACTTTC. The gene calls are TRBV7-3 and TRBJ2-6; 8 bases are shared with TRBD1. Germline V gene lookup returns CDR1 SGHTA and CDR2 FQGTGA. This CDR3 comprises 17 residues. Germline trimming cut 5 bases from V and 0 bases from J; bases unmatched to any gene: 6.

This clonotype showed up just a few times. This chain uses TRBV20-1 with TRBJ1-5; TRBD1 is a possible D gene (5 bases). CDR1 and CDR2 from the germline V gene are DFQATT and SNEGSKA (reference sequence). Trimming removed 3 bases at V and 5 bases at J, with 17 bases between. The CDR3 is 15 amino acids. In DNA, the CDR3 is TGCAGTGCTAGTAGGATCGGGAGGGGCGATCAGCCCCAGCATTTT. This codes for CSASRIGRGDQPQHF.

The chain links TRBV24-1 to TRBJ2-1, with 12 bases identical to TRBD2. Germline V gene sequence: CDR1 KGHDR, CDR2 SFDVKD. The CDR3 is 15 amino acids. J lost 9 bases, V lost 7 bases, and 9 bases had no gene match. The CDR3 nucleotides read TGTGCCACCAGGAGTACTAGCGGGGGGCAAAGTGAGCAGTTCTTC. It specifies CATRSTSGGQSEQFF.

This clonotype was counted at least ten times. V usage is TRBV20-1 and J usage is TRBJ2-7, with D hard to call. V lost 1 base to trimming and J lost 0 bases, with 10 bases between them. Germline V gene lookup returns CDR1 DFQATT and CDR2 SNEGSKA (reference sequence). The CDR3 runs 14 residues. The CDR3 is CSARVRRSSYEQYF. The CDR3 coding sequence is TGCAGTGCTAGAGTTCGCAGGAGCTCCTACGAGCAGTACTTC.

The table lists this clonotype with many counts. CDR3 sequence (DNA): TGTGCCAGCAGTTACGACAGAACCTACGAGCAGTACGTC. This codes for CASSYDRTYEQYV. V and J are TRBV6-6 and TRBJ2-7, with D perhaps TRBD1 (5 bases). V lost 2 bases to trimming and J lost 2 bases, with 7 bases between them. CDR3 length: 13 residues. Germline V gene data show CDR1 as MNHNY and CDR2 as SVGAGI (reference sequence).

This clonotype has at least ten counts. The chain employs TRBV20-1 and TRBJ1-2; 7 bases line up with TRBD1. Germline trimming cut 6 bases from V and 4 bases from J; bases unmatched to any gene: 2. The CDR3 is 11 residues long. Germline CDR1 and CDR2: DFQATT and SNEGSKA (reference sequence). The CDR3, as DNA: TGCAGTGCGGACAGGCCCTATGGCTACACCTTC. The encoded protein is CSADRPYGYTF.

This clonotype came up a few times. The rearrangement links TRBV6-1 to TRBJ1-1; D gene ambiguous. Trimming left V 7 bases short and J 8 bases short, with 14 bases between. CDR1 MNHNS and CDR2 SASEGT come from the germline V gene. This CDR3 is built from 12 residues. The CDR3 region is CASNPFGFEAFF. The CDR3 region has the DNA TGTGCCAGCAACCCCTTTGGGTTCGAAGCTTTCTTT.

This clonotype has more than one count but fewer than ten. The gene calls are TRBV2 and TRBJ2-5, with D perhaps matching TRBD1 or TRBD2 (5 bases each). This CDR3 comprises 14 residues. CDR1 and CDR2 from the germline V gene are SNHLY and FYNNEI. The V gene lost 7 bases and the J gene lost 5 bases, with 17 bases spanning the gap. CDR3 bases: TGTGCCAGCAAATTGGAGTGGGGCGGGGAGACCCAGTACTTC. Residues: CASKLEWGGETQYF.